This TCR beta chain was sequenced during a study of blood T cell repertoires in COVID-19. As for the study in general: Samples came from the United States, Italy and Spain, spanning acute and convalescent COVID-19.

Germline values: CDR1 KGHDR, CDR2 SFDVKD. V gave up 3 bases and J gave up 4 bases; unmatched junction bases: 7. The CDR3 is 16 residues long. Per the authors' pipeline: Reference gene primer amplification yielded estimated nucleated cell counts. The table came from immunoSEQ multiplex PCR; TCRdb's copy has only in-frame clones and leaves some out. V and J calls and clone size are given by that table; D and trimming were obtained from the DNA. The sample contains some 200,000 clones, about 80% of which appear only once. Input material: peripheral blood. The TCR sequence derives from a woman in her sixties or seventies with acute or convalescent COVID-19. The chain uses TRBV24-1 and TRBJ1-2; 10 nucleotides align to TRBD1. The CDR3 nucleotides are TGTGCCACCAGTGATCATTCGACAGGGGGCGGCTATGGCTACACCTTC. As protein: CATSDHSTGGGYGYTF.